This passage covers 21 T cell receptor beta chains from one sample sequenced in a study of naive and memory T cell subsets (TCRdb year 2017). Library method: UMI-ligation and nested PCR. Sequenced on an Illumina MiSeq. The beta constant-region primer consisted of an equimolar mixture of two oligonucleotides that together covered TRBC1 and TRBC2. The ligated cDNA went through four rounds of PCR with nested alpha and beta constant-region primers together with the SP2 primer. TCRdb reprocessing: public reads trimmed at Q25 with fastp, clones called with MiXCR, in-frame beta chains kept. When rows share a CDR3 protein, they turn into one entry using the most common DNA and genes. For this sample the table gives approximately 140,000 distinct CDR3 sequences, of which about 20% were detected only once. Together, the top ten hold approximately 0.1% of the sample. These TCRs' antigens remain unknown. The paper's findings and limits, for the study overall: A few larger clonotypes were present in naive repertoires, especially CD8 naive repertoires, and these clonotypes were possibly memory cells re-expressing CD45RA.

Sequencing was done on a sample of naive CD4+ T cells from blood. The meaning of the sample's cell subset or site label: naive T cells, CD45RA high CD27+. The receptor source for this set is a human donor in good health.

This clonotype was detected many times. The genes are TRBV5-1 and TRBJ2-3; TRBD1 or TRBD2 may be the D gene (5 bases each). This CDR3 is built from 12 residues. V was pared by 2 bases and J by 6 bases, with 7 bases between. CDR1 is SGHRS, CDR2 YFSETQ, per germline. The DNA of the CDR3 is TGCGCCAGCAGCTTAGAGGGGGATACGCAGTATTTT. It translates to CASSLEGDTQYF.

The genes are TRBV7-2 and TRBJ2-2; possibly TRBD1 for D (5 bases). The V gene's germline CDR1 is SGHTA and CDR2 FQGNSA. The CDR3 runs 16 residues. V lost 1 base and J 4 bases, leaving 13 bases between the germline ends. Here the CDR3 reads CASSLVQGSVTGELFF. The CDR3 nucleotides read TGTGCCAGCAGCTTAGTCCAGGGTTCGGTCACCGGGGAGCTGTTTTTT.

The chain has TRBV10-3 and TRBJ2-5; no firm D call. This CDR3 comprises 15 residues. V shed 4 bases and J shed 0 bases, with 12 bases lying between them. Germline lookup yields CDR1 ENHRY and CDR2 SYGVKD. CDR3 sequence reads: CAISGRFTNQETQYF. The CDR3 DNA is TGTGCCATCAGTGGTCGTTTTACTAACCAAGAGACCCAGTACTTC.

V is TRBV7-3 and J is TRBJ2-1; TRBD2 matches 16 bases. This CDR3 is 17 amino acids long. Germline trimming cut 6 bases from V and 2 bases from J; bases unmatched to any gene: 4. Germline V lookup: CDR1 SGHTA, CDR2 FQGTGA. DNA of the CDR3: TGTGCCAGCAGTTCCGGGACTAGCGGGGGGGCCTACAATGAGCAGTTCTTC. It is translated as CASSSGTSGGAYNEQFF.

This clonotype was found a few times. The chain is built from TRBV5-1 and TRBJ2-7, with 10 positions matching TRBD2. Germline V lookup: CDR1 SGHRS, CDR2 YFSETQ. This CDR3 contains 14 residues. V was clipped by 4 bases and J by 0 bases; unmatched bases: 1. In nucleotides, the CDR3 is TGCGCCAGCAGCCCTAGCGGGGGCTCCTACGAGCAGTACTTC. Its translation: CASSPSGGSYEQYF.

This clonotype was picked up one time. V is TRBV29-1 and J is TRBJ2-3; D is perhaps TRBD1 (7 bases). From germline, CDR1 is SQVTM and CDR2 ANQGSEA. The CDR3 spans 13 residues. Deletions cut 4 bases from V and 6 bases from J, with 14 bases between. CDR3: CSVVVGGGDTQYF. The CDR3 DNA reads as TGCAGCGTTGTCGTTGGAGGGGGCGATACGCAGTATTTT.

This chain connects TRBV6-5 to TRBJ1-6, with D perhaps TRBD1 (6 bases). The length of the CDR3 is 16 residues. V was trimmed by 4 bases and J by 7 bases, leaving 17 bases between them. The V gene's germline CDR1 is MNHEY and CDR2 SVGAGI. The CDR3 reads CASSFSPGALNSPLHF. CDR3 in DNA: TGTGCCAGCAGTTTCTCCCCGGGGGCGCTGAATTCACCCCTCCACTTT.

J is TRBJ2-1 and V is TRBV20-1; the match to TRBD1 covers 9 bases. There are 16 residues in the CDR3. Germline CDR1 is DFQATT and CDR2 is SNEGSKA (reference sequence). Trimming at V came to 1 base and at J to 4 bases, leaving 8 bases not matched to a gene. CDR3 region: CSARVQTGGIYNEQFF. CDR3 nucleotides: TGCAGTGCTAGAGTCCAAACAGGGGGCATTTACAATGAGCAGTTCTTC.

The table lists this clonotype with many counts. This chain connects TRBV20-1 to TRBJ2-1; perhaps TRBD2 as D (6 bases). The V and J ends lost 2 bases and 8 bases respectively, with 10 bases between them. The CDR3 length is 12 residues. Germline CDR1 DFQATT, CDR2 SNEGSKA (reference sequence). This chain's CDR3 is CSARRLVHEQFF. CDR3 coding DNA: TGCAGTGCTAGAAGACTAGTTCATGAGCAGTTCTTC.

Concerning this clonotype: No conserved phenylalanine or tryptophan ends this CDR3, so it is likely a read error. The chain uses TRBV19 and TRBJ2-1; D might be TRBD1 or TRBD2, each matching 6 bases. Germline assignment: CDR1 LNHDA and CDR2 SQIVND (reference sequence). The CDR3 is made up of 15 amino acids. Trimming removed 0 bases from V and 9 bases from J, with 15 bases in between. The CDR3 DNA reads TGTGCCAGTAGTATAGAACAGGGAGGAGGCTTTGAGCAGTTCTCC. It specifies CASSIEQGGGFEQFS.

There are many counts of this clonotype. The V gene is TRBV12-5, the J gene TRBJ2-1; 10 positions agree with TRBD2. The CDR3 contains 18 residues. CDR1 and CDR2 from the germline V gene are LGHNT and FRNRAP. The V and J ends lost 4 bases and 2 bases, in that order; junction bases with no gene match: 11. CDR3 nucleotides: TGTGCTAGTGGTTCCCCTGGGGGTAGCGGGAGGACCTACAATGAGCAGTTCTTC. It translates to CASGSPGGSGRTYNEQFF.

The chain links TRBV7-2 to TRBJ2-2; D not resolved. The germline V gene has CDR1 SGHTA and CDR2 FQGNSA. V gave up 5 bases and J gave up 4 bases, with 8 bases separating them. This CDR3 comprises 13 residues. CDR3 DNA sequence: TGTGCCAGCAGCCCTAGGACCACCGGGGAGCTGTTTTTT. Protein sequence: CASSPRTTGELFF.

The chain couples TRBV20-1 to TRBJ2-5, with 8 bases aligning to TRBD1. Trimming cost V 1 base and J 4 bases; bases outside gene matches: 5. Germline CDR1 reads DFQATT; CDR2 reads SNEGSKA (reference sequence). This CDR3 is built from 14 residues. The CDR3 sequence: CSARAGRGRETQYF. The CDR3 DNA follows: TGCAGTGCTAGAGCTGGCAGGGGGCGAGAGACCCAGTACTTC.

This clonotype was observed a handful of times. V gene TRBV6-6 combines with J gene TRBJ2-6; D ambiguous. Per germline, CDR1 MNHNY and CDR2 SVGAGI (reference sequence). The CDR3 covers 13 residues. With 0 bases removed from V and 3 bases from J, the gap between germline ends came to 0 bases. DNA of the CDR3: TGTGCCAGCAGTTACTCTGGGGCCAACGTCCTGACTTTC. This translates into CASSYSGANVLTF.

V is TRBV5-1 and J is TRBJ1-1; 11 bases line up with TRBD1. Germline V gene sequence: CDR1 SGHRS, CDR2 YFSETQ. This CDR3 contains 14 residues. The V gene end was trimmed by 4 bases and the J gene end by 3 bases; junction bases not matched to a gene: 2. The CDR3 protein is CASSQDRGHTEAFF. Here the CDR3 DNA reads TGCGCCAGCAGCCAGGACAGGGGGCACACTGAAGCTTTCTTT.

A few counts support this clonotype. J is TRBJ2-5 and V is TRBV20-1; 8 nucleotides line up with TRBD2. There are 14 residues in the CDR3. V was pared by 6 bases and J by 1 base, with 7 bases of the junction left unmatched. Germline CDR1 reads DFQATT; CDR2 reads SNEGSKA (reference sequence). The CDR3 bases are TGCAGTGCCATTAGCGGGACCTCCCAAGAGACCCAGTACTTC. It encodes CSAISGTSQETQYF.

This clonotype came up a few times. The rearrangement joins TRBV6-5 to TRBJ2-1; D perhaps matches TRBD1 (5 bases). CDR1 is MNHEY, CDR2 SVGAGI, per germline. The CDR3 is 16 residues long. The V and J ends lost 0 bases and 5 bases respectively, with 14 bases between them. The CDR3 is CASSYSMGQPNNEQFF. CDR3 nucleotides: TGTGCCAGCAGTTACTCGATGGGGCAGCCGAACAATGAGCAGTTCTTC.

V and J are TRBV28 and TRBJ1-3, with D uncertain. The CDR3 is made up of 15 amino acids. The V end was cut by 1 base, the J end by 2 bases, with 9 bases between. Germline-derived CDR1 and CDR2 are MDHEN and SYDVKM. The CDR3 here is CASSLSRATGNTIYF. CDR3 sequence (DNA): TGTGCCAGCAGTTTATCCCGAGCAACTGGAAACACCATATATTTT.

The chain has TRBV7-9 and TRBJ2-1, with 11 bases matching TRBD2. Looked up from germline, CDR1 is SEHNR and CDR2 is FQNEAQ (reference sequence). This CDR3 spans 18 amino acids. The V gene end was trimmed by 0 bases and the J gene end by 2 bases; junction bases not matched to a gene: 6. Here the CDR3 reads CASSLALPSGRTYNEQFF. In DNA form, the CDR3 reads TGTGCCAGCAGCTTAGCGTTGCCTAGCGGGAGGACCTACAATGAGCAGTTCTTC.

This clonotype has just a few counts. In nucleotides, the CDR3 is TGTGCCAGCAGAACCCGGGACCTCTACACCGGGGAGCTGTTTTTT. Translation: CASRTRDLYTGELFF. The chain uses TRBV28 and TRBJ2-2; D may be TRBD1 or TRBD2 (5 bases each). Germline V CDR1 and CDR2: MDHEN, SYDVKM. This CDR3 is 15 amino acids long. With 6 bases removed from V and 3 bases from J, the gap between germline ends came to 14 bases.

This clonotype has a handful of counts. The V call is TRBV29-1, the J call TRBJ2-7, with 7 bases identical to TRBD1. J gave up 0 bases and V 5 bases, and 7 bases lay outside the gene matches. Germline CDR1 SQVTM, CDR2 ANQGSEA. This CDR3 comprises 14 residues. The CDR3 region is CSVKGQARSYEQYF. The CDR3 bases are TGCAGCGTTAAAGGACAGGCTCGCTCCTACGAGCAGTACTTC.